The 7 T cell receptor beta chains presented below share a single source sample, sequenced in a study of human T cells and chemical hapten exposure. Noted time point: patch test 3, about 24 weeks after DPC sensitization. Stated treatment: therapeutic diphenylcyclopropenone sensitization with weekly scalp DPC. In TCRdb, the RACE reads were re-called with MiXCR into one record per CDR3 protein. There are roughly 32,000 distinct CDR3 sequences in the sample; 5.5% to 6.5% occur only once, and approximately 5% lies in the top ten. The starting material was whole blood, obtained in connection with sensitization to the hapten diphenylcyclopropenone (DPC). The receptors shown here come from a man aged 25-40 years with alopecia areata. Some clones in this sample may be carry-over from other donors' samples.

This clonotype was seen many times. V gene TRBV6-5 combines with J gene TRBJ2-1; D remains ambiguous. The CDR3 contains 14 residues. V lost 6 bases and J lost 7, with 16 bases in between. Germline V lookup: CDR1 MNHEY, CDR2 SVGAGI. CDR3 sequence (DNA): TGTGCCAGCAGCTATGACCCACAATGGAATGAGCAGTTCTTC. It translates to CASSYDPQWNEQFF.

This clonotype was found many times. In DNA form, the CDR3 reads TGCGCCAGCAGCCAAGATATTGGGAACACTGAAGCTTTCTTT. It is translated as CASSQDIGNTEAFF. The J gene is TRBJ1-1, the V gene TRBV4-1, with no clear D. There are 14 residues in the CDR3. Trimming took 0 bases from V and 1 from J, leaving 6 bases between them. The V gene's germline CDR1 is MGHRA and CDR2 YSYEKL.

The V and J genes are TRBV29-1 and TRBJ2-4; D tentatively fits TRBD1 or TRBD2 (5 bases each). From germline, CDR1 is SQVTM and CDR2 ANQGSEA. Trimming removed 7 bases at V and 7 bases at J, with 17 bases between. The CDR3 is made up of 13 amino acids. The CDR3 protein is CSAEGEGLNIQYF. Written as DNA, the CDR3 is TGCAGCGCCGAAGGCGAGGGGCTGAACATTCAGTACTTC.

About this clonotype itself: This may stem from a read error, because a much larger clone lies one nucleotide away. This is likely a read error, given that the CDR3 carries no conserved phenylalanine or tryptophan at its end. This chain links TRBV7-2 with TRBJ2-1; the D gene could be TRBD1 or TRBD2 (5 bases each). The CDR3 sequence is 16 residues long. V was shortened by 3 bases and J by 3 bases, with 15 bases between the two germline ends. CDR1 SGHTA and CDR2 FQGNSA come from the germline V gene. The CDR3 nucleotides read TGTGCCAGCAGCTTGGGACCGGGACCAATCTACAATGAGCAGTTCTTA. Amino acids: CASSLGPGPIYNEQFL.

The chain recombines TRBV9 with TRBJ2-2; D is tentatively TRBD1 or TRBD2 (6 bases each). The CDR3 contains 14 residues. V was cut by 0 bases and J by 7 bases, with 10 bases left in between. Germline-derived CDR1 and CDR2 are SGDLS and YYNGEE. CDR3 nucleotides: TGTGCCAGCAGCGTAGCCGGGGGCCTCGGGGAGCTGTTTTTT. Protein product: CASSVAGGLGELFF.

The sample holds many counts of this clonotype. The rearrangement links TRBV29-1 to TRBJ2-6, with D perhaps matching TRBD1 or TRBD2 (5 bases each). Looked up from germline, CDR1 is SQVTM and CDR2 is ANQGSEA. With 3 bases removed from V and 2 bases from J, the gap between germline ends came to 8 bases. CDR3 length: 14 amino acids. This CDR3 reads CSVEVGAGANVLTF. Written as DNA, the CDR3 is TGCAGCGTTGAGGTGGGGGCTGGGGCCAACGTCCTGACTTTC.

This clonotype was seen repeatedly, ten times or more. The rearrangement uses TRBV28 and TRBJ2-1; 10 bases line up with TRBD2. The CDR3 runs 15 residues. Germline V gene lookup returns CDR1 MDHEN and CDR2 SYDVKM. Trimming at V came to 1 base and at J to 8 bases, leaving 5 bases not matched to a gene. The CDR3 DNA reads as TGTGCCAGCAGTTTATATAGCGGGAGGTCCGATGAGCAGTTCTTC. Residues: CASSLYSGRSDEQFF.